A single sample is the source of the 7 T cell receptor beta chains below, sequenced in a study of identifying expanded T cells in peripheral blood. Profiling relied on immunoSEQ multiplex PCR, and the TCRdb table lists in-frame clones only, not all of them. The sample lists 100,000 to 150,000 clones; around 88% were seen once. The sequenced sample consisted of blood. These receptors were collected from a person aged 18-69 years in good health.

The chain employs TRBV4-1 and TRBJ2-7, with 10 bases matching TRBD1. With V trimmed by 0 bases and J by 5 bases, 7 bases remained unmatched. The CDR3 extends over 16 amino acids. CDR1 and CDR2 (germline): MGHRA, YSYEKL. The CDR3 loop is CASSQEPGQGIHEQYF. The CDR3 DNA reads TGCGCCAGCAGCCAAGAGCCGGGACAGGGGATTCACGAGCAGTACTTC.

The CDR3 here is CASSELGGGFYEQYF. In nucleotides, the CDR3 is TGTGCCAGCAGCGAGCTGGGGGGAGGCTTCTACGAGCAGTACTTC. V is TRBV11-2 and J is TRBJ2-7, with D tentatively TRBD2 (6 bases). The CDR3 extends over 15 amino acids. CDR1 and CDR2 from the germline V gene are SGHAT and FQNNGV. The V end was cut by 5 bases, the J end by 3 bases, with 17 bases between.

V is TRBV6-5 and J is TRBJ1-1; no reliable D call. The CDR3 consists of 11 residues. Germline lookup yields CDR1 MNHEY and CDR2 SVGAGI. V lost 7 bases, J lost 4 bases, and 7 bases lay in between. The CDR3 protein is CASKRGTEAFF. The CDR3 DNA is TGTGCCAGCAAAAGAGGCACTGAAGCTTTCTTT.

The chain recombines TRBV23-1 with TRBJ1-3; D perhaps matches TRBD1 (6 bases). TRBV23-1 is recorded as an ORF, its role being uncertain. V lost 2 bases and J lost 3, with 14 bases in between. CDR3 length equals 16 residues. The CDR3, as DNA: TGCGCCAGCAGTCAACAAACCCAGGGGAATGGAAACACCATATATTTT. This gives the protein CASSQQTQGNGNTIYF.

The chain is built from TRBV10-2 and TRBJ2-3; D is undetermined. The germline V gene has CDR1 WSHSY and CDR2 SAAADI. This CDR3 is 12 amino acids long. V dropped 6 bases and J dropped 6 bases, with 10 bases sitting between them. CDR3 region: CASSVLRDTQYF. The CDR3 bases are TGCGCCAGCAGCGTCCTACGGGATACGCAGTATTTT.

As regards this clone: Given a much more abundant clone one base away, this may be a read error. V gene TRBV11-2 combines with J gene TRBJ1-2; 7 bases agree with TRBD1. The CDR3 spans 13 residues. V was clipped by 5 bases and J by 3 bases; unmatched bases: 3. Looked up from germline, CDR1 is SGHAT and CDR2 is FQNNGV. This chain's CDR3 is CASSRQGDYGYTF. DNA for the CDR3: TGTGCCAGCAGCCGACAGGGTGACTATGGCTACACCTTC.

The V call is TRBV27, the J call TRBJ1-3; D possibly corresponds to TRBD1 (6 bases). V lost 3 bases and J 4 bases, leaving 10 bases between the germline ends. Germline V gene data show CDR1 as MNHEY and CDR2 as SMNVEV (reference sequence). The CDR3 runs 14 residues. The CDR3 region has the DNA TGTGCCAGCAGTTTGGGAGGGGGGGGAAACACCATATATTTT. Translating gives CASSLGGGGNTIYF.